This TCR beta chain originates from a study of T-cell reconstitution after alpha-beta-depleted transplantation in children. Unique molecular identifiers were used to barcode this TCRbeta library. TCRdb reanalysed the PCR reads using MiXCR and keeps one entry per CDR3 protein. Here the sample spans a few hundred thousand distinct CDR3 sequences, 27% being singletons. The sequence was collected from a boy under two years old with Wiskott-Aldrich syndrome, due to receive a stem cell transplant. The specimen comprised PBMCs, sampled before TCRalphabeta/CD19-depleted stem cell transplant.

This chain's CDR3 is CASSYSGTSGYNEQFF. DNA for the CDR3: TGTGCCAGCAGTTACTCGGGGACTAGCGGCTACAATGAGCAGTTCTTC. The chain joins TRBV6-5 to TRBJ2-1; TRBD2 matches 11 bases. The CDR3 is 16 residues long. The J segment lost 3 bases and the V segment lost 0 bases, leaving 1 base of the junction unmatched. CDR1 is MNHEY, CDR2 SVGAGI, per germline.